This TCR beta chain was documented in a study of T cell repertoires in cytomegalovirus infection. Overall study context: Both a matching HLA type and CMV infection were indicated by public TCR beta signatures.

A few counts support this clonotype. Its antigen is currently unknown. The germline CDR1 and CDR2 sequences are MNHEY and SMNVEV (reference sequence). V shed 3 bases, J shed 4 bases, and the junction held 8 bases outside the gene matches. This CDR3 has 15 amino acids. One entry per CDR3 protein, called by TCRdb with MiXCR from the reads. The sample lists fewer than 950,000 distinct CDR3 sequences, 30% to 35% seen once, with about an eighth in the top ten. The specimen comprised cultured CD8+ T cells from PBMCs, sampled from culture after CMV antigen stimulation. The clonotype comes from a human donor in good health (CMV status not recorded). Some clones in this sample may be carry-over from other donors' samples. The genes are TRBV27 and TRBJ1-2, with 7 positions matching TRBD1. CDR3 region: CASSLAGRGVYGYTF. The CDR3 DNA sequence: TGTGCCAGCAGTTTGGCGGGCAGGGGGGTCTATGGCTACACCTTC.